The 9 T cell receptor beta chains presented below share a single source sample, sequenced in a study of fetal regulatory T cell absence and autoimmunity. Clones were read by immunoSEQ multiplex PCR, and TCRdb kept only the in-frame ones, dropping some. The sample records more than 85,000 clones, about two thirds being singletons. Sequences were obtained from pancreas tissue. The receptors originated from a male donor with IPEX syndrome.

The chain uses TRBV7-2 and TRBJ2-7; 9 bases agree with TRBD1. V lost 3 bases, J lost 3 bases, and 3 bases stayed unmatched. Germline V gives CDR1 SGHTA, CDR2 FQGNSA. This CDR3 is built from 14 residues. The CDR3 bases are TGTGCCAGCAGCTTGAGACAGGGGGTCTACGAGCAGTACTTC. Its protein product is CASSLRQGVYEQYF.

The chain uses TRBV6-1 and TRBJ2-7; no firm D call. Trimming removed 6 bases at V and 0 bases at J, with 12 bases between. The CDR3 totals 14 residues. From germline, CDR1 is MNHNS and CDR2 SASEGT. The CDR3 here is CASRGRTSSYEQYF. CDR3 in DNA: TGTGCCAGCAGAGGACGGACGAGCTCCTACGAGCAGTACTTC.

The CDR3 nucleotides read TGCGCCAGCAGCCAAGAGGAGCAGAGCGCGAACGCAGATACGCAGTATTTT. It yields the protein CASSQEEQSANADTQYF. The chain combines TRBV4-1 with TRBJ2-3; no definite D call. CDR3 length: 17 residues. The germline V gene has CDR1 MGHRA and CDR2 YSYEKL. Between the trimmed V and J ends, which lost 0 bases and 4 bases, there was a span of 17 bases.

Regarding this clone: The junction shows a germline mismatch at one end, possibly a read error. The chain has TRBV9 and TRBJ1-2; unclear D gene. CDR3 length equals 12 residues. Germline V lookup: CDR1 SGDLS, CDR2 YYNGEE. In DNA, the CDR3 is TGTGCCAGCAGCGTGGGGAACTCTGGCTACACCTTC. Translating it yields CASSVGNSGYTF.

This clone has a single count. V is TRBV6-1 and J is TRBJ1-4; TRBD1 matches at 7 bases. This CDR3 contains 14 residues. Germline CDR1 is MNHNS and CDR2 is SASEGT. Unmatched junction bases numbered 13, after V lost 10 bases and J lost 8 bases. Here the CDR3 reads CATLVRTGSEKLFF. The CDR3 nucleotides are TGTGCCACCCTAGTCAGGACAGGTTCAGAAAAACTGTTTTTT.

CDR3 residues: CASSLGASGSTDTQYF. CDR3 bases: TGCGCCAGCAGCTTGGGGGCTAGCGGGAGCACAGATACGCAGTATTTT. The chain combines TRBV5-1 with TRBJ2-3; 8 nucleotides align to TRBD2. This CDR3 spans 16 amino acids. From germline, CDR1 is SGHRS and CDR2 YFSETQ. The junction had 3 bases not matched to a gene; V was cut back by 0 bases and J by 0 bases.

The CDR3 DNA reads TGCAGCGCCGCAGGACTAGCGGCTTACAATGAGCAGTTCTTC. Translation: CSAAGLAAYNEQFF. The chain has TRBV29-1 and TRBJ2-1; 10 nucleotides align to TRBD2. CDR1 and CDR2 from the germline V gene are SQVTM and ANQGSEA. This CDR3 contains 14 residues. The trim removed 7 bases at V and 4 bases at J, leaving 7 bases unmatched.

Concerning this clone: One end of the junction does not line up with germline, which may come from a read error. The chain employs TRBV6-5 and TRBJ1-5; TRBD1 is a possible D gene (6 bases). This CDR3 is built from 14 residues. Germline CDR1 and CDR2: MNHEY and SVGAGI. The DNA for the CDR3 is TGTGCCAGCACTTACTCCAGGGGAGGACAGCCCCAGCATTTT. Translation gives CASTYSRGGQPQHF.

CDR3 sequence reads: CASSVAAISTDTQYF. DNA for the CDR3: TGTGCCAGCAGCGTAGCGGCGATTAGCACAGATACGCAGTATTTT. V and J are TRBV9 and TRBJ2-3; no reliable D call. V was pared by 0 bases and J by 0 bases, with 8 bases between. The CDR3 extends over 15 amino acids. From germline, CDR1 is SGDLS and CDR2 YYNGEE.